The 10 T cell receptor beta chains listed next were all sequenced from one sample in a study of blood T cells in healthy people across ages. Using a J-beta primer mix together with a sample-barcoded 5' primer, a second PCR was run for roughly 6 to 12 cycles. TCRdb re-derived calls from the 5' RACE reads in MiXCR, one entry per CDR3 protein. Among 750,000 to 950,000 distinct CDR3 sequences listed, roughly 26% were seen once. These same data were also listed under a study on T cells of mothers and their children.

The sample comprised blood. These receptor sequences come from a boy aged 5 to 17 in good health.

The rearrangement joins TRBV4-1 to TRBJ2-1; 9 bases map to TRBD2. The V and J ends lost 1 base and 10 bases, in that order; junction bases with no gene match: 8. Germline V gives CDR1 MGHRA, CDR2 YSYEKL. This CDR3 contains 15 residues. CDR3 nucleotides: TGCGCCAGCAGCCAAGCCGGCGGGGGGGCCAGGGAGCAGTTCTTC. Protein product: CASSQAGGGAREQFF.

The chain combines TRBV4-2 with TRBJ2-7; D is perhaps TRBD1 (6 bases). Germline CDR1 is LGHNA and CDR2 is YNFKEQ. The CDR3 sequence is 16 residues long. Trimming took 0 bases from V and 1 from J, leaving 13 bases between them. Written as DNA, the CDR3 is TGTGCCAGCAGCCAAGAGCAGGGGCTGTCTTCCTACGAGCAGTACTTC. It yields the protein CASSQEQGLSSYEQYF.

The V and J genes are TRBV6-5 and TRBJ2-6, with TRBD2 as a possible D gene (5 bases). The ends were cut back, 1 base at V and 3 bases at J, with 13 bases in the middle. This CDR3 spans 17 amino acids. The germline V gene encodes CDR1 MNHEY and CDR2 SVGAGI. Written as DNA, the CDR3 is TGTGCCAGCAGTTACTTCGGGGTGCTGAGTGGGGCCAACGTCCTGACTTTC. Amino acid sequence: CASSYFGVLSGANVLTF.

The chain combines TRBV20-1 with TRBJ2-7; 7 bases line up with TRBD1. This CDR3 has 13 residues. The ends lost 5 bases at V and 0 bases at J; junction bases unmatched: 4. Germline assignment: CDR1 DFQATT and CDR2 SNEGSKA (reference sequence). The CDR3 sequence is CSASGQSSYEQYF. DNA of the CDR3: TGCAGTGCTTCGGGACAGAGCTCCTACGAGCAGTACTTC.

This clonotype has just a few counts. The chain uses TRBV2 and TRBJ2-2; unclear D gene. The ends were cut back, 4 bases at V and 7 bases at J, with 4 bases in the middle. The CDR3 length is 11 residues. Germline-derived CDR1 and CDR2 are SNHLY and FYNNEI. CDR3 region: CASSVVGELFF. CDR3 bases: TGTGCCAGCAGTGTAGTCGGGGAGCTGTTTTTT.

This clonotype was seen a handful of times. The chain joins TRBV6-2 or TRBV6-3 to TRBJ2-1, with D unresolved. The germline V and J ends were trimmed by 4 bases and 6 bases, with 16 bases remaining between them. The CDR3 extends over 15 amino acids. Germline CDR1 and CDR2: MNHEY and SVGEGT. DNA for the CDR3: TGTGCCAGCAGTTTTTCAAGCCTTAGTACCAATGAGCAGTTCTTC. It encodes CASSFSSLSTNEQFF.

Worth noting for this clonotype: One end of the junction is discordant with germline, which a read error may explain. The chain combines TRBV6-2 or TRBV6-3 with TRBJ2-7; D may match TRBD1 or TRBD2 (5 bases each). CDR1 is MNHEY, CDR2 SVGEGT, per germline. This CDR3 has 13 residues. CDR3 in amino acids: CVSSPGPPCEQYF. CDR3 DNA sequence: TGTGTCAGCAGCCCGGGACCGCCGTGCGAGCAGTACTTC.

In its sample, this clonotype was seen a few times. The chain uses TRBV3-1 and TRBJ2-1; TRBD2 matches 10 bases. Germline CDR1 reads LGHDT; CDR2 reads YNNKEL (reference sequence). This CDR3 contains 15 residues. The V gene end was trimmed by 5 bases and the J gene end by 8 bases; junction bases not matched to a gene: 9. Written as DNA, the CDR3 is TGTGCCAGCAGCTTCAGCGGGGGGGCGGGCGATGAGCAGTTCTTC. It encodes CASSFSGGAGDEQFF.

This sequence joins TRBV9 and TRBJ1-1, with D perhaps TRBD1 (6 bases). V lost 4 bases, J lost 5 bases, and 15 bases lay in between. Germline V gene data show CDR1 as SGDLS and CDR2 as YYNGEE. CDR3 length equals 14 residues. This chain's CDR3 is CASSKGGRDTEAFF. The CDR3 DNA reads TGTGCCAGCAGCAAGGGGGGGCGGGATACTGAAGCTTTCTTT.

The chain has TRBV5-1 and TRBJ1-1, with D possibly TRBD1 on 6 matching bases. There are 14 residues in the CDR3. V lost 2 bases, J lost 5 bases, and 13 bases lay in between. Germline loops: CDR1 SGHRS, CDR2 YFSETQ. The CDR3 here is CASSFFRGRTEAFF. Written as DNA, the CDR3 is TGCGCCAGCAGCTTTTTCAGGGGACGGACTGAAGCTTTCTTT. The entire variable domain, with the rest obtained from reference TRBV5-1 and TRBJ1-1, is as follows: KAGVTQTPRYLIKTRGQQVTLSCSPISGHRSVSWYQQTPGQGLQFLFEYFSETQRNKGNFPGRFSGRQFSNSRSEMNVSTLELGDSALYLCASSFFRGRTEAFFGQGTRLTVV.